These 19 T cell receptor beta chains came from one sample sequenced in a study of T cells after yellow fever vaccination. TCRdb fed the 5' RACE reads into MiXCR, producing one record per CDR3 protein. The sample consists of around 600,000 distinct CDR3 sequences, 9% to 15% of them appearing once. This specimen was PBMCs, taken on the day of the yellow fever booster vaccination. These receptors all stem from a man aged 30 to 45 who received the YFV17D yellow fever vaccine.

This clonotype was seen many times. V usage is TRBV7-2 and J usage is TRBJ2-7; TRBD1 or TRBD2 may be the D gene (5 bases each). This CDR3 region has 14 residues. V shed 5 bases and J shed 2 bases, with 13 bases lying between them. Germline CDR1 SGHTA, CDR2 FQGNSA. The CDR3 nucleotides are TGTGCCAGCAGCGTAGACAGCGGAACCTACGAGCAGTACTTC. This codes for CASSVDSGTYEQYF.

This clonotype has more than one count but fewer than ten. This chain uses TRBV29-1 with TRBJ1-1, with 7 bases identical to TRBD1. Germline V gene sequence: CDR1 SQVTM, CDR2 ANQGSEA. V shed 3 bases, J shed 5 bases, and the junction held 6 bases outside the gene matches. This CDR3 is built from 13 residues. The CDR3 spells CSVDIGGRTEAFF. The DNA for the CDR3 is TGCAGCGTTGATATAGGGGGCCGGACTGAAGCTTTCTTT.

This clonotype was found a few times. The V call is TRBV7-9, the J call TRBJ2-7; maybe TRBD1 (5 bases). The CDR3 has 12 residues. CDR1 and CDR2 (germline): SEHNR, FQNEAQ (reference sequence). Trimming pared 5 bases from V and 6 bases from J, leaving 11 bases between. The CDR3 sequence: CASSMTVSEQYF. CDR3 sequence (DNA): TGTGCCAGCAGCATGACAGTCTCCGAGCAGTACTTC.

This clonotype showed up many times. The chain recombines TRBV6-5 with TRBJ2-2; D gene uncertain. From germline, CDR1 is MNHEY and CDR2 SVGAGI. This CDR3 has 14 amino acids. V lost 4 bases, J lost 2 bases, and 8 bases lay in between. CDR3 in DNA: TGTGCCAGCAGTTTAACACGAAACACCGGGGAGCTGTTTTTT. The encoded protein is CASSLTRNTGELFF.

This sequence joins TRBV20-1 and TRBJ2-5; no clear D. V gave up 7 bases and J gave up 5 bases, with 5 bases separating them. This CDR3 region has 9 residues. Germline V lookup: CDR1 DFQATT, CDR2 SNEGSKA (reference sequence). This CDR3 reads CSDGETQYF. The DNA for the CDR3 is TGCAGTGATGGGGAGACCCAGTACTTC.

In its sample, this clonotype was seen a few times. The chain links TRBV18 to TRBJ2-1; the match to TRBD1 covers 10 bases. V was pared by 4 bases and J by 7 bases, with 7 bases of the junction left unmatched. This CDR3 comprises 15 residues. The germline V gene has CDR1 KGHSH and CDR2 LQKENI. The CDR3 DNA sequence: TGTGCCAGCTCACTATCCAGGACAGGGGGTAATGAGCAGTTCTTC. Translation gives CASSLSRTGGNEQFF.

This clonotype was detected only a few times. The V and J genes are TRBV5-1 and TRBJ2-3; D remains ambiguous. V was pared by 5 bases and J by 5 bases, with 9 bases between. Germline values: CDR1 SGHRS, CDR2 YFSETQ. CDR3 length: 12 amino acids. For the CDR3, the DNA is TGCGCCAGCAGTTCAGAGCAAGATACGCAGTATTTT. This codes for CASSSEQDTQYF.

In this sample, this clonotype turned up a few times. V is TRBV20-1 and J is TRBJ2-1; D perhaps matches TRBD1 (6 bases). The CDR3 sequence is 13 residues long. V shed 7 bases and J shed 8 bases, with 18 bases lying between them. The germline V gene encodes CDR1 DFQATT and CDR2 SNEGSKA (reference sequence). CDR3 residues: CSDQSGTIHEQFF. The CDR3 DNA reads TGCAGTGATCAGTCCGGGACAATTCATGAGCAGTTCTTC.

This clonotype has more than one count but fewer than ten. CDR3 region: CASSLGGGPTEEQYF. DNA of the CDR3: TGCGCCAGCAGCTTGGGGGGGGGCCCAACGGAAGAGCAGTACTTC. This sequence joins TRBV5-1 and TRBJ2-7, with D possibly TRBD2 on 7 matching bases. The CDR3 runs to 15 residues. Germline CDR1 and CDR2: SGHRS and YFSETQ. With 0 bases removed from V and 7 bases from J, the gap between germline ends came to 17 bases.

This clonotype was recorded many times. The rearrangement uses TRBV5-6 and TRBJ1-1; D is unclear. CDR1 is SGHDT and CDR2 is YYEEEE in the germline V gene. The CDR3 is made up of 15 amino acids. The V end lost 3 bases, the J end lost 2 bases, and 14 bases lay between the germline ends. For the CDR3, the DNA is TGTGCCAGCAGCTACAATCCCCAGGCTAACACTGAAGCTTTCTTT. Protein sequence: CASSYNPQANTEAFF.

The chain joins TRBV28 to TRBJ2-3, with 7 nucleotides matching TRBD1. V was pared by 7 bases and J by 5 bases, with 6 bases of the junction left unmatched. The CDR3 runs 13 residues. In germline, CDR1 is MDHEN, CDR2 SYDVKM. The CDR3 nucleotides read TGTGCCAGCACTACAGGGGCTCAAGATACGCAGTATTTT. It codes for CASTTGAQDTQYF.

J is TRBJ2-1 and V is TRBV11-3; D call uncertain. Germline V gene data show CDR1 as SGHNT and CDR2 as YENEEA. This CDR3 has 16 residues. Trimming shortened V by 1 base and J by 4 bases, and 14 bases separated the two germline ends. CDR3 DNA: TGTGCCAGCAGCTTAGGATCAGTCTCATTTTACAATGAGCAGTTCTTC. Protein product: CASSLGSVSFYNEQFF. The whole variable domain, remainder taken from reference TRBV11-3 and TRBJ2-1, is EAGVVQSPRYKIIEKKQPVAFWCNPISGHNTLYWYLQNLGQGPELLIRYENEEAVDDSQLPKDRFSAERLKGVDSTLKIQPAELGDSAVYLCASSLGSVSFYNEQFFGPGTRLTVL.

This clonotype was counted a few times. CDR3 sequence reads: CASTRRGGYAGANVLTF. CDR3 nucleotide sequence: TGTGCCAGCACCCGACGGGGGGGCTACGCTGGGGCCAACGTCCTGACTTTC. The chain couples TRBV6-2 or TRBV6-3 to TRBJ2-6; 8 nucleotides line up with TRBD2. Germline V gives CDR1 MNHEY, CDR2 SVGEGT. This CDR3 contains 17 residues. The V gene end was trimmed by 7 bases and the J gene end by 2 bases; junction bases not matched to a gene: 10.

The rearrangement links TRBV5-6 to TRBJ2-4; no clear D gene. V gave up 1 base and J gave up 6 bases, with 11 bases separating them. The V gene's germline CDR1 is SGHDT and CDR2 YYEEEE. The CDR3 is 14 residues long. The CDR3 DNA follows: TGTGCCAGCAGCTTGAGACCCCGCCCAAACATTCAGTACTTC. Translated, it gives CASSLRPRPNIQYF.

This clonotype has just a few counts. The genes are TRBV5-1 and TRBJ2-1; D is unresolved. Trimming stripped 4 bases from V and 1 base from J, with 12 bases between. Germline loops: CDR1 SGHRS, CDR2 YFSETQ. The length of the CDR3 is 15 residues. CDR3 nucleotide sequence: TGCGCCAGCAGCATCAGGATGGGGTCCTACAATGAGCAGTTCTTC. Protein sequence: CASSIRMGSYNEQFF.

This clonotype was recorded a few times. The rearrangement joins TRBV29-1 to TRBJ2-1; D gene uncertain. Looked up from germline, CDR1 is SQVTM and CDR2 is ANQGSEA. CDR3 size: 11 residues. Trimming pared 4 bases from V and 6 bases from J, leaving 7 bases between. CDR3: CSVALANEQFF. Written as DNA, the CDR3 is TGCAGCGTTGCATTAGCCAATGAGCAGTTCTTC.

This clonotype was observed a few times. V and J are TRBV20-1 and TRBJ2-5; tentatively, D is TRBD1 or TRBD2 (6 bases each). Germline V CDR1 and CDR2: DFQATT, SNEGSKA (reference sequence). The CDR3 runs to 14 residues. Trimming took off 4 bases at V and 5 bases at J, with 17 bases between the two ends. In nucleotides, the CDR3 is TGCAGTGCTAACCCTGGAGGGGGAAGGGAGACCCAGTACTTC. This encodes CSANPGGGRETQYF.

The chain recombines TRBV7-6 with TRBJ1-1; weak D call: TRBD1 (6 bases). From germline, CDR1 is SGHVS and CDR2 FNYEAQ. This CDR3 has 12 amino acids. V lost 5 bases and J lost 8, with 12 bases in between. The CDR3 loop is CASSANRAEAFF. CDR3 bases: TGTGCCAGCAGCGCAAACAGGGCCGAAGCTTTCTTT.

The chain has TRBV4-2 and TRBJ1-2; 8 positions agree with TRBD1. Germline lookup yields CDR1 LGHNA and CDR2 YNFKEQ. This CDR3 contains 13 residues. The trim removed 0 bases at V and 8 bases at J, leaving 2 bases unmatched. CDR3 DNA sequence: TGTGCCAGCAGCCAAGAGGACAGGGAAGGCTACACCTTC. It codes for CASSQEDREGYTF.